The 19 T cell receptor beta chains presented below share a single source sample, sequenced in a study of blood T cell repertoires in COVID-19. Assay used: immunoSEQ multiplex PCR; TCRdb lists only in-frame clones, some missing. The profile shows approximately 330,000 clones, roughly 86% of them singletons. The sequenced sample was peripheral blood. Receptors originate from a man in his thirties or forties with COVID-19, enrolled during active disease.

The chain is built from TRBV5-6 and TRBJ2-3; the D gene is possibly TRBD2 (6 bases). Per the germline V gene, CDR1 is SGHDT and CDR2 is YYEEEE. The CDR3 contains 16 residues. The V and J ends lost 4 bases and 1 base respectively, with 16 bases between them. CDR3 DNA: TGTGCCAGCAGCGCGGACCGGGGGTTCGGCACAGATACGCAGTATTTT. Its protein is CASSADRGFGTDTQYF.

V and J are TRBV25-1 and TRBJ2-3, with 9 bases lining up with TRBD2. Per germline, CDR1 MGHDK and CDR2 SYGVNS. The CDR3 loop spans 18 amino acids. The V segment lost 6 bases and the J segment 1 base; nucleotides outside the gene matches: 14. The CDR3 region is CASSPISRGGGGTDTQYF. The CDR3 DNA reads TGTGCCAGCAGCCCAATCTCCCGTGGCGGGGGGGGCACAGATACGCAGTATTTT.

The V call is TRBV7-3, the J call TRBJ2-2; 8 nucleotides agree with TRBD1. Trimming at V came to 1 base and at J to 5 bases, leaving 6 bases not matched to a gene. The CDR3 is 16 amino acids. Germline assignment: CDR1 SGHTA and CDR2 FQGTGA. CDR3 sequence reads: CASSLMSQGATGELFF. The CDR3 bases are TGTGCCAGCAGCTTAATGTCCCAGGGGGCAACCGGGGAGCTGTTTTTT.

The rearrangement uses TRBV7-2 and TRBJ1-2; D perhaps matches TRBD1 (6 bases). V dropped 3 bases and J dropped 3 bases, with 11 bases sitting between them. CDR1 SGHTA and CDR2 FQGNSA come from the germline V gene. The CDR3 runs 14 residues. The CDR3 protein is CASSFSQGDYGYTF. As DNA, the CDR3 is TGTGCCAGCAGCTTCTCACAGGGAGACTATGGCTACACCTTC.

This chain uses TRBV4-3 with TRBJ1-2; 11 bases are a match to TRBD1. Germline V gene sequence: CDR1 LGHNA, CDR2 YSLEER. V lost 3 bases and J lost 6; bases outside the gene matches: 6. The CDR3 consists of 15 residues. CDR3 bases: TGCGCCAGCAGCCATCTTGGACAGGGGGCTAATGGCTACACCTTC. This translates into CASSHLGQGANGYTF.

The chain has TRBV4-3 and TRBJ2-7; a weak D match, TRBD2 (5 bases). V was shortened by 4 bases and J by 0 bases, with 10 bases between the two germline ends. The CDR3 sequence is 14 residues long. Germline assignment: CDR1 LGHNA and CDR2 YSLEER. CDR3 sequence reads: CASSPRTRSYEQYF. The CDR3 DNA is TGCGCCAGCAGCCCTCGGACTCGCTCCTACGAGCAGTACTTC.

The chain uses TRBV7-2 and TRBJ1-1; D gene unclear. Germline assignment: CDR1 SGHTA and CDR2 FQGNSA. The V end was cut by 2 bases, the J end by 1 base, with 5 bases between. This CDR3 contains 13 residues. For the CDR3, the DNA is TGTGCCAGCAGCTTAACTACGAACACTGAAGCTTTCTTT. This encodes CASSLTTNTEAFF.

The chain carries TRBV11-2 and TRBJ1-3, with 7 bases fitting TRBD1. This CDR3 comprises 14 residues. Germline CDR1 SGHAT, CDR2 FQNNGV. The V and J ends lost 0 bases and 4 bases, in that order; junction bases with no gene match: 0. This chain's CDR3 is CASSLEDRGNTIYF. The CDR3 nucleotides are TGTGCCAGCAGCTTAGAGGACAGGGGAAACACCATATATTTT.

The chain joins TRBV5-6 to TRBJ1-2; a weak D match, TRBD1 (5 bases). The V gene lost 4 bases and the J gene lost 2 bases, with 18 bases spanning the gap. CDR1 is SGHDT and CDR2 is YYEEEE in the germline V gene. The CDR3 consists of 16 residues. For the CDR3, the DNA is TGTGCCAGCAGCCCGACAGCCCCAGGGTTAAACTATGGCTACACCTTC. It encodes CASSPTAPGLNYGYTF.

There are a few counts of this clone. V usage is TRBV12-3 or TRBV12-4 and J usage is TRBJ2-7; 10 bases align to TRBD2. This CDR3 has 13 residues. V was pared by 8 bases and J by 4 bases, with 5 bases of the junction left unmatched. The CDR3 region has the DNA TGTGCCAGCCAAGCGGGGGGGCGGTACGAGCAGTACTTC. Protein product: CASQAGGRYEQYF.

The genes are TRBV4-1 and TRBJ2-7; 10 bases agree with TRBD1. CDR1 and CDR2 from the germline V gene are MGHRA and YSYEKL. This CDR3 has 16 residues. V lost 3 bases and J lost 4; bases outside the gene matches: 9. CDR3 in amino acids: CASSHHDRGRRYEQYF. Written as DNA, the CDR3 is TGCGCCAGCAGCCACCACGACAGGGGGCGAAGGTACGAGCAGTACTTC.

The gene calls are TRBV6-5 and TRBJ1-2; perhaps TRBD1 as D (6 bases). Germline-derived CDR1 and CDR2 are MNHEY and SVGAGI. CDR3 length: 15 amino acids. With 6 bases removed from V and 7 bases from J, the gap between germline ends came to 21 bases. The DNA of the CDR3 is TGTGCCAGCAGGATCAGGGGCGAACTATCGGGTGGCTACACCTTC. The encoded protein is CASRIRGELSGGYTF.

The chain employs TRBV5-4 and TRBJ2-7, with D tentatively TRBD2 (6 bases). Germline CDR1 SGHNT, CDR2 YYREEE (reference sequence). Trimming left V 4 bases short and J 2 bases short, with 16 bases between. This CDR3 is 15 amino acids long. Written as DNA, the CDR3 is TGTGCCAGCAGCCCCGGGGTAGCGGAGACCTACGAGCAGTACTTC. Protein: CASSPGVAETYEQYF.

The chain recombines TRBV6-6 with TRBJ1-3; 7 positions agree with TRBD1. Germline V gene lookup returns CDR1 MNHNY and CDR2 SVGAGI (reference sequence). Unmatched junction bases numbered 12, after V lost 8 bases and J lost 2 bases. The CDR3 spans 16 residues. Here the CDR3 DNA reads TGTGCCAGCCGGTACACCGGGACAGTTACTGGAAACACCATATATTTT. As protein: CASRYTGTVTGNTIYF.

This chain connects TRBV9 to TRBJ2-3; 10 positions agree with TRBD2. Germline-derived CDR1 and CDR2 are SGDLS and YYNGEE. The CDR3 is 18 amino acids. V lost 3 bases and J lost 6; bases outside the gene matches: 16. CDR3 protein: CASSAPLGSGGQADTQYF. DNA for the CDR3: TGTGCCAGCAGCGCCCCCCTAGGTAGCGGGGGGCAAGCGGATACGCAGTATTTT.

The chain carries TRBV27 and TRBJ2-7; 8 nucleotides agree with TRBD2. CDR1 and CDR2 from the germline V gene are MNHEY and SMNVEV (reference sequence). The V and J ends lost 5 bases and 4 bases, in that order; junction bases with no gene match: 16. The CDR3 extends over 17 amino acids. Written as DNA, the CDR3 is TGTGCCAGCAGTCCGATCTTAGGGAGCGGGAGAAAGTACGAGCAGTACTTC. This gives the protein CASSPILGSGRKYEQYF.

This clone was counted a few times. The chain joins TRBV19 to TRBJ1-2, with TRBD1 matching over 7 bases. This CDR3 has 16 residues. V lost 6 bases to trimming and J lost 4 bases; unmatched junction nucleotides: 14. CDR1 LNHDA and CDR2 SQIVND come from the germline V gene (reference sequence). CDR3 amino acids: CASRPADRFQGYGYTF. CDR3 coding DNA: TGTGCCAGTAGGCCGGCGGACAGGTTTCAGGGCTATGGCTACACCTTC. Complete variable domain (other parts from reference TRBV19 and TRBJ1-2): DGGITQSPKYLFRKEGQNVTLSCEQNLNHDAMYWYRQDPGQGLRLIYYSQIVNDFQKGDIAEGYSVSREKKESFPLTVTSAQKNPTAFYLCASRPADRFQGYGYTFGSGTRLTVV.

The chain is built from TRBV30 and TRBJ2-3; TRBD2 agrees at 11 bases. The V and J ends lost 4 bases and 4 bases, in that order; junction bases with no gene match: 7. Germline V gene sequence: CDR1 GTSNPN, CDR2 SVGIG (reference sequence). CDR3 length: 15 amino acids. The CDR3 DNA is TGTGCCTGGATCCCGGGACTAGCGGTCCCAGATACGCAGTATTTT. The encoded protein is CAWIPGLAVPDTQYF.

The chain uses TRBV5-1 and TRBJ2-7; weak D call: TRBD2 (5 bases). V lost 3 bases and J lost 6, with 13 bases in between. Germline CDR1 is SGHRS and CDR2 is YFSETQ. There are 13 residues in the CDR3. CDR3 sequence reads: CASSSVEGGEQYF. The DNA of the CDR3 is TGCGCCAGCAGCTCCGTAGAGGGTGGCGAGCAGTACTTC.